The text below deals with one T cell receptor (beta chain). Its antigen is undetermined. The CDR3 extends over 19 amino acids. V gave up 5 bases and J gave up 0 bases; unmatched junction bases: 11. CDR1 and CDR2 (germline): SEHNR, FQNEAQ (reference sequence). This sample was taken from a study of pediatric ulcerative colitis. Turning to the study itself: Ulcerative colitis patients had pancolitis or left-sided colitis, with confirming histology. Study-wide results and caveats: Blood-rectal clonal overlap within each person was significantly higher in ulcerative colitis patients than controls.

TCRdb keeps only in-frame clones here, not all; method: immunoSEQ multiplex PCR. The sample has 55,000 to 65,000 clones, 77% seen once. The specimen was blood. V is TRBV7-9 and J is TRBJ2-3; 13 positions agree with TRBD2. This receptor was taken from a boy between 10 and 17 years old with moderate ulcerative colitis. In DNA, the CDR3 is TGTGCCAGCAGCACGGGACTAGCGGGGTGGAAGAAGAGCACAGATACGCAGTATTTT. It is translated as CASSTGLAGWKKSTDTQYF.